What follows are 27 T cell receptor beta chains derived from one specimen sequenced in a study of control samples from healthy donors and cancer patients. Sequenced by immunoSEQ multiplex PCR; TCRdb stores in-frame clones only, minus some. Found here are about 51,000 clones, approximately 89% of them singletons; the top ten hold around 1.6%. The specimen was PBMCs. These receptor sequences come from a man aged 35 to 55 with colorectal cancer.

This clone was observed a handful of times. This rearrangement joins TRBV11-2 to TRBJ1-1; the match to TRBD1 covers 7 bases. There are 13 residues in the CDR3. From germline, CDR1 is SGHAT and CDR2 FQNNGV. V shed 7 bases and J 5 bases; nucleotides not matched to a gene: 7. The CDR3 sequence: CASIRQGGTEAFF. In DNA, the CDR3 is TGTGCCAGCATAAGACAGGGTGGTACTGAAGCTTTCTTT.

Here the CDR3 reads CASSKDKLPSGFYTDTQYF. CDR3 DNA sequence: TGTGCCAGCAGCAAAGATAAATTGCCTAGCGGTTTCTACACAGATACGCAGTATTTT. This chain joins TRBV21-1 and TRBJ2-3; TRBD2 is taken as the D call from the table, unchecked against the DNA. TRBV21-1 represents a pseudogene. The CDR3 extends over 19 amino acids.

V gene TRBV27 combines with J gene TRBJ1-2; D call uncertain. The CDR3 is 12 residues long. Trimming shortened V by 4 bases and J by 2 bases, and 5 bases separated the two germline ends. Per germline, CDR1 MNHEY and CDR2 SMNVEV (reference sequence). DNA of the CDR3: TGTGCCAGCAGTTCCTGGAACTATGGCTACACCTTC. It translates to CASSSWNYGYTF.

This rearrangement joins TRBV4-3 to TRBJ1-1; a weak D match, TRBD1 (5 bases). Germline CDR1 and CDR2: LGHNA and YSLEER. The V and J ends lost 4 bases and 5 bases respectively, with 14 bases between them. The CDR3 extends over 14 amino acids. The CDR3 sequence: CASSPSHWGTEAFF. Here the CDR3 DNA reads TGCGCCAGCAGCCCCTCCCATTGGGGGACTGAAGCTTTCTTT.

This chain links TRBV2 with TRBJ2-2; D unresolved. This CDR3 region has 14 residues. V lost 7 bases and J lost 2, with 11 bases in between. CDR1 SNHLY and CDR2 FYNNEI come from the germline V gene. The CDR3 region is CASTLRKNTGELFF. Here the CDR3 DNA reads TGTGCCAGCACCCTAAGAAAAAACACCGGGGAGCTGTTTTTT. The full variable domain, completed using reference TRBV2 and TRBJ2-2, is EPEVTQTPSHQVTQMGQEVILRCVPISNHLYFYWYRQILGQKVEFLVSFYNNEISEKSEIFDDQFSVERPDGSNFTLKIRSTKLEDSAMYFCASTLRKNTGELFFGEGSRLTVL.

CDR3: CASSYSSTDTQYF. CDR3 DNA sequence: TGTGCCAGCAGCTATTCTAGCACAGATACGCAGTATTTT. The rearrangement uses TRBV11-3 and TRBJ2-3; no definite D call. CDR1 is SGHNT, CDR2 YENEEA, per germline. This CDR3 contains 13 residues. Trimming pared 4 bases from V and 0 bases from J, leaving 5 bases between.

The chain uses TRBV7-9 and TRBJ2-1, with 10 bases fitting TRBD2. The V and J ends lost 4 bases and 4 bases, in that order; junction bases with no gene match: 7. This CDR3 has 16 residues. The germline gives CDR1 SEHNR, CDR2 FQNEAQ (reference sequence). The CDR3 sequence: CASSSSLAGYYNEQFF. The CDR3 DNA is TGTGCCAGCAGCTCATCACTAGCGGGGTATTACAATGAGCAGTTCTTC.

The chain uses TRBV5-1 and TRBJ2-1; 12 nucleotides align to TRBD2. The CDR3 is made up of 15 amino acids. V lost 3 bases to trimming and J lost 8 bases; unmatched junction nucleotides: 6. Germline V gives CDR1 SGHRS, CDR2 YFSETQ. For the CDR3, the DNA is TGCGCCAGCAGCTACCTAGCGGGAGGGTTAGATGAGCAGTTCTTC. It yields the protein CASSYLAGGLDEQFF. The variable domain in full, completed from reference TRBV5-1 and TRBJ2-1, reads KAGVTQTPRYLIKTRGQQVTLSCSPISGHRSVSWYQQTPGQGLQFLFEYFSETQRNKGNFPGRFSGRQFSNSRSEMNVSTLELGDSALYLCASSYLAGGLDEQFFGPGTRLTVL.

This chain's CDR3 is CASRRTGTSGESPLHF. CDR3 DNA: TGTGCCAGCAGACGTACCGGGACCTCAGGGGAATCACCCCTCCACTTT. V is TRBV7-2 and J is TRBJ1-6; D possibly corresponds to TRBD1 (6 bases). CDR3 size: 16 residues. V lost 6 bases to trimming and J lost 10 bases, with 22 bases between them. Germline V gene lookup returns CDR1 SGHTA and CDR2 FQGNSA.

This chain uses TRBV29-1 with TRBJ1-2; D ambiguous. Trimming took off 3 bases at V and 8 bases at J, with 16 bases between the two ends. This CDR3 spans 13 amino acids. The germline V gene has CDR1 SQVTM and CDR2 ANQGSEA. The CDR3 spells CSVEVGKGWGYTF. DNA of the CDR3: TGCAGCGTTGAGGTGGGGAAGGGTTGGGGCTACACCTTC.

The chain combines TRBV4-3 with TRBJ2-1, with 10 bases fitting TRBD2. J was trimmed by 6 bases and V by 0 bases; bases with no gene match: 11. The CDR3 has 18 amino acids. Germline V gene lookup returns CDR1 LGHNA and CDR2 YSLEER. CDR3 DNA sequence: TGCGCCAGCAGCCAAGATTGGAGTAGCGGGAGGCCCGGCAATGAGCAGTTCTTC. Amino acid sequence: CASSQDWSSGRPGNEQFF.

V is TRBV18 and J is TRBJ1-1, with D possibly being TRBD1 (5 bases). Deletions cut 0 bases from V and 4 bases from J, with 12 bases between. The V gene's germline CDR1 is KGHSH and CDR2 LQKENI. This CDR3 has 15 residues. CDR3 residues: CASSPPGVAGTEAFF. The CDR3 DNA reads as TGTGCCAGCTCACCACCGGGGGTCGCAGGCACTGAAGCTTTCTTT.

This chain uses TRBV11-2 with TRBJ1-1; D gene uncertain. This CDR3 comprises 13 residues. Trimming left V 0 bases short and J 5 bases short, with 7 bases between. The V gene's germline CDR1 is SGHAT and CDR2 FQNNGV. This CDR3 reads CASSLDPRTEAFF. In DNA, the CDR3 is TGTGCCAGCAGCTTAGATCCGCGGACTGAAGCTTTCTTT.

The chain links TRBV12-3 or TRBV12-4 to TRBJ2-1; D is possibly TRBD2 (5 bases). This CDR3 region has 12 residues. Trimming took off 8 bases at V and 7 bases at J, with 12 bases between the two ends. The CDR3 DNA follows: TGTGCCAGCGCCTCTAGCCGGAATGAGCAGTTCTTC. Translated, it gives CASASSRNEQFF.

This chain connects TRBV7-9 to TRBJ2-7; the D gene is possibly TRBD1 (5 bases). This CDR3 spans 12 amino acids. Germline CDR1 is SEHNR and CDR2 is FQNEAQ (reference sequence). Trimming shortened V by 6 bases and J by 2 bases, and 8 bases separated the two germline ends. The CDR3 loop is CASRQGTYEQYF. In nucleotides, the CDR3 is TGTGCCAGCAGGCAGGGTACCTACGAGCAGTACTTC.

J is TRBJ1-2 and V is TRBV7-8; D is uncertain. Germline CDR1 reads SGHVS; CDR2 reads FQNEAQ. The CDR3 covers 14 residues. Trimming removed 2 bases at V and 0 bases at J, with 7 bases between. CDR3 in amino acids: CASSLNEANYGYTF. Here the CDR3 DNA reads TGTGCCAGCAGCTTAAACGAAGCTAACTATGGCTACACCTTC.

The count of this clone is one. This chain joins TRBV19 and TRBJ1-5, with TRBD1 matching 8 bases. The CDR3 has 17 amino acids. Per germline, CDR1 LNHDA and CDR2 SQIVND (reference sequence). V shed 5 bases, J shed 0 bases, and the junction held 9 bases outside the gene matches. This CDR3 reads CASSARGQWDSNQPQHF. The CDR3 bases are TGTGCCAGTAGTGCCAGGGGGCAGTGGGATAGCAATCAGCCCCAGCATTTT.

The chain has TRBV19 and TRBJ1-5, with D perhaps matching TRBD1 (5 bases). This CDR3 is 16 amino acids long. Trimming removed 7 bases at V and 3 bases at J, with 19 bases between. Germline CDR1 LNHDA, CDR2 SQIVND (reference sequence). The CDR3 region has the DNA TGTGCCAGTACCCAGGGTTTGGGAGACCACAATCAGCCCCAGCATTTT. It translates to CASTQGLGDHNQPQHF.

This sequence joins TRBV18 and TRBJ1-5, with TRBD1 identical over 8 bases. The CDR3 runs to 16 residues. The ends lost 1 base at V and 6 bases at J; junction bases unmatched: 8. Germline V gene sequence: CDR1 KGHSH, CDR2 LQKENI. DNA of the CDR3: TGTGCCAGCTCACCACAACGAGACAGGGGCACTCAGCCCCAGCATTTT. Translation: CASSPQRDRGTQPQHF.

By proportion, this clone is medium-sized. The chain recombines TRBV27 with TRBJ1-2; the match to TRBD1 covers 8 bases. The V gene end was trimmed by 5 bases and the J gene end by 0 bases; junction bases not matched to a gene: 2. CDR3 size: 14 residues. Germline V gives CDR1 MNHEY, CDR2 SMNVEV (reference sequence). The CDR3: CASSVQGANYGYTF. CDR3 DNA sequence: TGTGCCAGCAGTGTACAGGGGGCTAACTATGGCTACACCTTC.

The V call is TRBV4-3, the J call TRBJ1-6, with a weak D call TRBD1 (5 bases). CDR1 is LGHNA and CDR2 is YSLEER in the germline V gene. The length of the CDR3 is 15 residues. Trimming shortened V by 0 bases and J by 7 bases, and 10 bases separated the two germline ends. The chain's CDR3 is CASSQDGDRNSPLHF. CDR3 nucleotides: TGCGCCAGCAGCCAAGATGGCGACAGAAATTCACCCCTCCACTTT.

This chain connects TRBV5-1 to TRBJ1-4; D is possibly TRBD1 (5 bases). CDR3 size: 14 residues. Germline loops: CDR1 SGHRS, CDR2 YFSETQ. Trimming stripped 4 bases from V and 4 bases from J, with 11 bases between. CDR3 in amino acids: CASSKGNFNEKLFF. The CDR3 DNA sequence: TGCGCCAGCAGCAAGGGGAATTTTAATGAAAAACTGTTTTTT.

Here the CDR3 reads CASSSFSTSGGTKNIQYF. Written as DNA, the CDR3 is TGTGCCAGCAGTTCCTTCTCGACTAGCGGAGGGACAAAAAACATTCAGTACTTC. The chain uses TRBV21-1 and TRBJ2-4; the table's D call, TRBD2, was not checked against the DNA. TRBV21-1 is termed a pseudogene. The CDR3 contains 18 residues.

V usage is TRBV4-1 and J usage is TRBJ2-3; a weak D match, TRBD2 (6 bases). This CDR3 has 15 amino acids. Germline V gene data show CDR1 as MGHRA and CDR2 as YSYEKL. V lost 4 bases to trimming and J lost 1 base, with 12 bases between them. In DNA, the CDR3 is TGCGCCAGCAGCCCCCGGGTAGCGGGCACAGATACGCAGTATTTT. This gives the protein CASSPRVAGTDTQYF.

The CDR3 nucleotides read TGTGCCAGCAGTCCCCAGACGGGCAGAGAGCAGTTCTTC. This gives the protein CASSPQTGREQFF. This chain uses TRBV28 with TRBJ2-1; no clear D. The CDR3 is made up of 13 amino acids. Trimming removed 5 bases from V and 10 bases from J, with 15 bases in between. The germline CDR1 and CDR2 sequences are MDHEN and SYDVKM.

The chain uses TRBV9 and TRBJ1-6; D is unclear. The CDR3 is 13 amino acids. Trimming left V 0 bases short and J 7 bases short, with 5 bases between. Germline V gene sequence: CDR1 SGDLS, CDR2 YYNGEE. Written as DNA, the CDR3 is TGTGCCAGCAGCGTAGCAGGAAATTCACCCCTCCACTTT. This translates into CASSVAGNSPLHF.

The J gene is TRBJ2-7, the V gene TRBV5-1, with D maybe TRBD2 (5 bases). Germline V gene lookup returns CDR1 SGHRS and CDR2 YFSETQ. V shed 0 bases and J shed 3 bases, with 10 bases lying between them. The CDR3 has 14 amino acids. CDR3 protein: CASSLGEYFYEQYF. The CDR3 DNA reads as TGCGCCAGCAGCTTGGGGGAGTATTTCTACGAGCAGTACTTC.